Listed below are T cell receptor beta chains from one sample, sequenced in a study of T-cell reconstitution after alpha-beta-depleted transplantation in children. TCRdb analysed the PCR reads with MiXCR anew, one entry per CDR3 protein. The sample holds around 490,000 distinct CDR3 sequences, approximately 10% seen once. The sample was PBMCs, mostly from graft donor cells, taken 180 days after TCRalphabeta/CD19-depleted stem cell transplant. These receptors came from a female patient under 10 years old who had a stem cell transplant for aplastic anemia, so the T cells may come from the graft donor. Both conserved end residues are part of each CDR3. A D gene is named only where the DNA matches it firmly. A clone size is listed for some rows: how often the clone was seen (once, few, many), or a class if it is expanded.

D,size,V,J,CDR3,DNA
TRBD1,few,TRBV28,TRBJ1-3,CASRQGWGNTIYF,TGTGCCAGCAGACAGGGGTGGGGAAACACCATATATTTT
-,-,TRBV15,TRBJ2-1,CATSRVASRRELSEQFF,TGTGCCACCAGCCGGGTGGCTAGTAGGAGGGAATTGAGTGAGCAGTTCTTC
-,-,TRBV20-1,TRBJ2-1,CSARDHLYEQFF,TGCAGTGCTAGAGATCACTTATATGAGCAGTTCTTC
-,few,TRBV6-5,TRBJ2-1,CASARGQFF,TGTGCCAGCGCTCGCGGGCAGTTCTTC
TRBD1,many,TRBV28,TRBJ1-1,CASSGQGNTEAFF,TGTGCCAGCAGTGGACAGGGGAATACTGAAGCTTTCTTT
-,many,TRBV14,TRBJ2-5,CASSQGWALQETQYF,TGTGCCAGCAGCCAAGGGTGGGCCCTCCAAGAGACCCAGTACTTC
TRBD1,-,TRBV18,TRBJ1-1,CASSREGQGTEAFF,TGTGCCAGCTCACGCGAAGGACAGGGGACTGAAGCTTTCTTT
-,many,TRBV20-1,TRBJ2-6,CSARAGASGANVLTF,TGCAGTGCTAGGGCAGGGGCCTCTGGGGCCAACGTCCTGACTTTC
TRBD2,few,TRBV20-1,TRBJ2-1,CSARSRLAGEVAYNEQFF,TGCAGTGCTAGAAGTCGGCTAGCGGGAGAAGTAGCCTACAATGAGCAGTTCTTC
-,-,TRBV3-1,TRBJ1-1,CASSQVVRAEAFF,TGTGCCAGCAGCCAAGTTGTAAGGGCTGAAGCTTTCTTT
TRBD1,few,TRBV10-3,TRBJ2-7,CAISPRSVSRDSSYEQYF,TGTGCCATCAGTCCCCGGTCGGTCTCTCGGGACAGCTCCTACGAGCAGTACTTC
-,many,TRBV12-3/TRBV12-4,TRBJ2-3,CASSLTGLDTQYF,TGTGCCAGCAGTTTAACGGGGTTGGATACGCAGTATTTT
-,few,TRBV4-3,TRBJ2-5,CASSPKPLPLGAGETQYF,TGCGCCAGCAGCCCGAAGCCCCTACCACTAGGGGCGGGAGAGACCCAGTACTTC
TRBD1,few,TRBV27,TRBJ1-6,CASTRTGPGNSPLHF,TGTGCCAGCACAAGGACAGGTCCGGGGAATTCACCCCTCCACTTT
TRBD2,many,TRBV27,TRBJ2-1,CASSSLGSGNYNEQFF,TGTGCCAGCAGCTCCTTGGGCAGCGGGAACTACAATGAGCAGTTCTTC
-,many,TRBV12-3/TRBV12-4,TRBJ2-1,CASTSMYEQFF,TGTGCCAGCACCTCTATGTATGAGCAGTTCTTC
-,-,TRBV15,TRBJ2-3,CATSEWESTDTQYF,TGTGCCACCAGCGAGTGGGAGAGCACAGATACGCAGTATTTT
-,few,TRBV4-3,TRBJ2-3,CASSQDRGGNTQYF,TGCGCCAGCAGCCAAGATCGAGGGGGGAATACGCAGTATTTT
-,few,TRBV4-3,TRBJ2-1,CASSQKYDTLSYNEQFF,TGCGCCAGCAGCCAAAAGTACGACACTCTATCCTACAATGAGCAGTTCTTC
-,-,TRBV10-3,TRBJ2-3,CAISESGIRGAADTQYF,TGTGCCATCAGTGAGTCAGGTATACGAGGTGCCGCAGATACGCAGTATTTT
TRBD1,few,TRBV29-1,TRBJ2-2,CSAEDRTTGELFF,TGCAGCGCCGAGGACAGGACCACCGGGGAGCTGTTTTTT
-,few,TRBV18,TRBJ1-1,CASSRSGGGGTEAFF,TGTGCCAGCTCTCGAAGCGGCGGAGGAGGCACTGAAGCTTTCTTT
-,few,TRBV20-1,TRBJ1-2,CSATTPDYGYTF,TGCAGTGCTACTACACCGGACTATGGCTACACCTTC
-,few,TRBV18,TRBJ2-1,CASSPRGTSAYSYNEQFF,TGTGCCAGCTCACCCCGGGGTACGAGTGCATACTCCTACAATGAGCAGTTCTTC
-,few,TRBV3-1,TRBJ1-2,CASSPSSGGYTF,TGTGCCAGCAGCCCCTCTTCGGGAGGCTACACCTTC
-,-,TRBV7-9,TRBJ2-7,CASSLAQFSDGEQYF,TGTGCCAGCAGCTTAGCCCAGTTTTCAGATGGCGAGCAGTACTTC
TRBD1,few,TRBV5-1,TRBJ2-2,CASSHGTERSGELFF,TGCGCCAGCAGCCATGGGACAGAACGCTCCGGGGAGCTGTTTTTT
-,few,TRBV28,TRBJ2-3,CASSAPSERSGTDTQYF,TGTGCCAGCAGTGCCCCCTCAGAGCGGAGTGGGACAGATACGCAGTATTTT
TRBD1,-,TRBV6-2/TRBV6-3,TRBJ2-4,CASSYRDRSGGLQYF,TGTGCCAGCAGTTATCGGGACAGGTCTGGGGGGCTTCAGTACTTC
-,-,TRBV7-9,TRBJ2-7,CASSPGDFYEQYF,TGTGCCAGCAGCCCCGGGGACTTTTACGAGCAGTACTTC
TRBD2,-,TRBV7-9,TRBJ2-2,CASSSGTSENTGELFF,TGTGCCAGCAGCTCCGGTACTAGCGAGAACACCGGGGAGCTGTTTTTT
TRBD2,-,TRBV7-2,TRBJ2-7,CASRNGGGDSSYEQYF,TGTGCCAGCAGAAATGGGGGGGGGGACTCTTCCTACGAGCAGTACTTC
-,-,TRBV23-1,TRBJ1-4,CASSLTVLNEKLFF,TGCGCCAGCAGTCTCACAGTCCTTAATGAAAAACTGTTTTTT